The next 6 T cell receptor beta chains were all read from a single sample in a study of Tregs in tolerant kidney transplant recipients. These receptors lack a known antigen. TCRdb keeps only in-frame clones here, not all; method: immunoSEQ multiplex PCR. The table lists over 4,000 clones, just under 40% of them singletons. The sequencing sample was made of CD8+ T cells from blood cultured with allogeneic cells. These TCRs come from a human donor in good health.

Relative to its sample, this clone is medium-sized. The CDR3 DNA reads TGTGCCAGCAGGACGGTCATGAACACTGAAGCTTTCTTT. It is translated as CASRTVMNTEAFF. The chain recombines TRBV27 with TRBJ1-1; D call uncertain. The ends were cut back, 6 bases at V and 0 bases at J, with 8 bases in the middle. Germline-derived CDR1 and CDR2 are MNHEY and SMNVEV (reference sequence). This CDR3 has 13 residues.

This clone rates as medium-sized. V gene TRBV5-4 combines with J gene TRBJ2-5; D remains ambiguous. The ends were cut back, 2 bases at V and 5 bases at J, with 7 bases in the middle. The CDR3 has 12 amino acids. Germline lookup yields CDR1 SGHNT and CDR2 YYREEE (reference sequence). The CDR3 protein is CASSFDWETQYF. CDR3 DNA sequence: TGTGCCAGCAGCTTTGATTGGGAGACCCAGTACTTC. The entire variable domain, with the rest obtained from reference TRBV5-4 and TRBJ2-5, is as follows: ETGVTQSPTHLIKTRGQQVTLRCSSQSGHNTVSWYQQALGQGPQFIFQYYREEENGRGNFPPRFSGLQFPNYSSELNVNALELDDSALYLCASSFDWETQYFGPGTRLLVL.

The chain combines TRBV6-5 with TRBJ1-3; D is unresolved. Germline CDR1 MNHEY, CDR2 SVGAGI. The CDR3 sequence is 10 residues long. V shed 10 bases and J shed 4 bases, with 5 bases lying between them. The CDR3, as DNA: TGTGCCACTGGAGGAAACACCATATATTTT. This translates into CATGGNTIYF.

This clone has a handful of counts. V usage is TRBV9 and J usage is TRBJ2-3, with 7 bases identical to TRBD2. This CDR3 is 16 amino acids long. Trimming took 2 bases from V and 5 from J; bases not matched to a gene: 11. CDR1 and CDR2 (germline): SGDLS, YYNGEE. The CDR3 protein is CASSVSRESPGDTQYF. The CDR3 nucleotides are TGTGCCAGCAGCGTCTCGCGGGAGTCTCCCGGAGATACGCAGTATTTT.

The CDR3 region has the DNA TGCGCCAGCAGCCAAGGGACTCAGCTCAGGGTTACAGATACGCAGTATTTT. Translating gives CASSQGTQLRVTDTQYF. V gene TRBV4-3 combines with J gene TRBJ2-3; D is perhaps TRBD1 or TRBD2 (5 bases each). V shed 1 base and J shed 3 bases, with 17 bases lying between them. The CDR3 has 17 amino acids. Germline CDR1 reads LGHNA; CDR2 reads YSLEER.

The genes are TRBV5-1 and TRBJ2-6, with D perhaps TRBD2 (6 bases). The germline CDR1 and CDR2 sequences are SGHRS and YFSETQ. The CDR3 covers 15 residues. Between the trimmed V and J ends, which lost 1 base and 2 bases, there was a span of 7 bases. Written as DNA, the CDR3 is TGCGCCAGCAGCTTGTGGGGGGCTGGGGCCAACGTCCTGACTTTC. As protein: CASSLWGAGANVLTF.